This passage covers 25 T cell receptor beta chains from one sample sequenced in a study of T cells in Graves' hyperthyroidism and ophthalmopathy. Amplified regions were TCR beta CDR3 sequences from RNA transcripts. Primed by the HTBI set, a first-round RT-PCR was run on the TCR CDR3. TCRdb reprocessed the multiplex PCR reads via MiXCR and lists one record per CDR3 protein. The sample contains 730,000 or so distinct CDR3 sequences, around 19% of which appear only once. Specimen: blood. These receptors were collected from a woman in her 50s with Graves' hyperthyroidism that later progressed to Graves' ophthalmopathy.

With regard to this clonotype: Since a much larger clone is just one base distant, this may be a read error. The V and J genes are TRBV11-3 and TRBJ2-1, with D possibly TRBD2 on 5 matching bases. The CDR3 is 14 residues long. V dropped 3 bases and J dropped 9 bases, with 15 bases sitting between them. Germline CDR1 is SGHNT and CDR2 is YENEEA. CDR3: CASSLDARGSEQFF. DNA for the CDR3: TGTGCCAGCAGCTTGGACGCTCGGGGAAGTGAGCAGTTCTTC.

This clonotype showed up just a few times. J is TRBJ2-5 and V is TRBV5-6; TRBD1 or TRBD2 may be the D gene (5 bases each). Trimming took 3 bases from V and 2 from J, leaving 17 bases between them. CDR3 size: 16 residues. From germline, CDR1 is SGHDT and CDR2 YYEEEE. CDR3 residues: CASSSWGRGEQETQYF. The CDR3 nucleotides read TGTGCCAGCAGCTCCTGGGGTAGGGGAGAGCAAGAGACCCAGTACTTC.

This clonotype was counted at least ten times. J is TRBJ2-7 and V is TRBV27; TRBD1 matches 7 bases. The junction had 9 bases not matched to a gene; V was cut back by 2 bases and J by 2 bases. Germline CDR1 reads MNHEY; CDR2 reads SMNVEV (reference sequence). This CDR3 spans 16 amino acids. CDR3 in DNA: TGTGCCAGCAGTTTAAGGGGACAGAGCCGGCCCTACGAGCAGTACTTC. This encodes CASSLRGQSRPYEQYF.

As regards this clonotype: In this CDR3 the conserved last residue, phenylalanine or tryptophan, is missing, so a read error is likely. The chain is built from TRBV7-8 and TRBJ1-1; no clear D. CDR1 and CDR2 (germline): SGHVS, FQNEAQ. Trimming left V 4 bases short and J 0 bases short, with 9 bases between. This CDR3 comprises 14 residues. Written as DNA, the CDR3 is TGTGCCAGCAGCTCCAGGACCTTGAACACTGAAGCTTTCCTT. It is translated as CASSSRTLNTEAFL.

This clonotype has a handful of counts. The chain links TRBV4-1 to TRBJ1-1, with 8 bases lining up with TRBD1. The CDR3 has 14 amino acids. J lost 6 bases, V lost 1 base, and 4 bases had no gene match. Germline assignment: CDR1 MGHRA and CDR2 YSYEKL. CDR3 protein: CASSQGTGSSEAFF. For the CDR3, the DNA is TGCGCCAGCAGCCAAGGGACAGGGTCCTCTGAAGCTTTCTTT.

DNA for the CDR3: TGTGCCAGCAGTCCCCGTGGCAGGGGGAATTCACCCCTCCACTTT. It specifies CASSPRGRGNSPLHF. The chain combines TRBV12-3 or TRBV12-4 with TRBJ1-6; 7 bases are shared with TRBD1. The ends lost 5 bases at V and 7 bases at J; junction bases unmatched: 8. The CDR3 totals 15 residues.

The gene calls are TRBV19 and TRBJ2-3; D is unclear. The CDR3 has 14 residues. The V end lost 7 bases, the J end lost 6 bases, and 17 bases lay between the germline ends. Germline CDR1 and CDR2: LNHDA and SQIVND (reference sequence). The CDR3 DNA sequence: TGTGCCAGTATATCCCCAGACCCACCTGATACGCAGTATTTT. The encoded protein is CASISPDPPDTQYF.

V is TRBV4-1 and J is TRBJ1-1; D is ambiguous. The CDR3 runs 14 residues. Germline V gene data show CDR1 as MGHRA and CDR2 as YSYEKL. Between the trimmed V and J ends, which lost 5 bases and 6 bases, there was a span of 16 bases. CDR3 region: CASSSDLRVAEAFF. Written as DNA, the CDR3 is TGCGCCAGCAGCAGCGACCTGCGGGTGGCTGAAGCTTTCTTT.

The table lists this clonotype with many counts. The V and J genes are TRBV12-3 or TRBV12-4 and TRBJ2-1; 9 bases match TRBD1. This CDR3 is built from 14 residues. Trimming took 6 bases from V and 5 from J; bases not matched to a gene: 5. The CDR3 here is CASSPTGGNNEQFF. CDR3 in DNA: TGTGCCAGCAGCCCGACAGGGGGGAACAATGAGCAGTTCTTC.

This chain joins TRBV29-1 and TRBJ2-2; TRBD2 aligns across 7 bases. Germline-derived CDR1 and CDR2 are SQVTM and ANQGSEA. The CDR3 has 15 residues. Losses at the gene ends were 0 bases for V and 1 base for J; bases not matched to a gene: 2. CDR3 nucleotide sequence: TGCAGCGTTGAAGATTCGGGGGGGAACACCGGGGAGCTGTTTTTT. As protein: CSVEDSGGNTGELFF.

This clonotype was picked up many times. In DNA form, the CDR3 reads TGTGCCAGCAGTCCTGCTTCCCGGCCCCAGCATTTT. This translates into CASSPASRPQHF. This sequence joins TRBV2 and TRBJ1-5, with unresolved D. With 5 bases removed from V and 9 bases from J, the gap between germline ends came to 11 bases. The germline V gene has CDR1 SNHLY and CDR2 FYNNEI. The CDR3 contains 12 residues.

The chain joins TRBV5-6 to TRBJ1-1; D is perhaps TRBD1 (6 bases). The CDR3 sequence is 15 residues long. CDR1 SGHDT and CDR2 YYEEEE come from the germline V gene. Trimming took 9 bases from V and 1 from J, leaving 19 bases between them. The CDR3 here is CAIYLLGGANTEAFF. The CDR3 DNA reads as TGTGCCATCTACCTGCTTGGGGGGGCGAACACTGAAGCTTTCTTT.

This clonotype occurred many times. The chain couples TRBV4-1 to TRBJ1-1; D may be TRBD1 (5 bases). The CDR3 totals 14 residues. V dropped 4 bases and J dropped 2 bases, with 11 bases sitting between them. Germline values: CDR1 MGHRA, CDR2 YSYEKL. CDR3 DNA: TGCGCCAGCAGCCCTGCCAGGGCAAACACTGAAGCTTTCTTT. This encodes CASSPARANTEAFF.

This clonotype occurred many times. The rearrangement joins TRBV5-1 to TRBJ2-3, with a tentative D call TRBD1 (7 bases). Germline CDR1 and CDR2: SGHRS and YFSETQ. CDR3 length: 16 amino acids. Trimming pared 3 bases from V and 2 bases from J, leaving 16 bases between. The CDR3 spells CASSSEGAPATDTQYF. For the CDR3, the DNA is TGCGCCAGCAGCTCGGAGGGGGCGCCGGCCACAGATACGCAGTATTTT. The full variable domain, in which reference TRBV5-1 and TRBJ2-3 provide the parts outside the CDR3, is KAGVTQTPRYLIKTRGQQVTLSCSPISGHRSVSWYQQTPGQGLQFLFEYFSETQRNKGNFPGRFSGRQFSNSRSEMNVSTLELGDSALYLCASSSEGAPATDTQYFGPGTRLTVL.

The CDR3 sequence is CASSDTSGGAPETQYF. The CDR3 region has the DNA TGTGCCAGCAGCGATACTAGCGGGGGGGCCCCAGAGACCCAGTACTTC. V and J are TRBV6-1 and TRBJ2-5, with 13 bases fitting TRBD2. The germline gives CDR1 MNHNS, CDR2 SASEGT. The J segment lost 4 bases and the V segment lost 6 bases, leaving 8 bases of the junction unmatched. The CDR3 length is 16 residues.

About this clonotype: This CDR3 is missing its conserved last phenylalanine or tryptophan, likely due to a read error. The gene calls are TRBV11-3 and TRBJ2-2; TRBD2 aligns across 11 bases. Per germline, CDR1 SGHNT and CDR2 YENEEA. J gave up 1 base and V 5 bases, and 6 bases lay outside the gene matches. This CDR3 spans 17 amino acids. The CDR3: CASSPPTSGGNTGELFS. CDR3 DNA: TGTGCCAGCAGCCCCCCCACTAGCGGGGGGAACACCGGGGAGCTGTTTTCT.

The chain employs TRBV6-5 and TRBJ1-2; D is possibly TRBD1 (5 bases). This CDR3 comprises 17 residues. Between the trimmed V and J ends, which lost 4 bases and 8 bases, there was a span of 26 bases. The germline CDR1 and CDR2 sequences are MNHEY and SVGAGI. The CDR3 is CASSLTPWAPQVEGYTF. The CDR3 DNA follows: TGTGCCAGCAGTTTAACACCGTGGGCCCCACAGGTCGAGGGCTACACCTTC.

There are many counts of this clonotype. V usage is TRBV11-2 and J usage is TRBJ2-1; 8 nucleotides line up with TRBD2. V gave up 1 base and J gave up 8 bases; unmatched junction bases: 7. Germline-derived CDR1 and CDR2 are SGHAT and FQNNGV. The CDR3 is 15 residues long. The CDR3: CASSLAGGVRHEQFF. The DNA of the CDR3 is TGTGCCAGCAGCTTAGCGGGGGGGGTCCGCCATGAGCAGTTCTTC.

This clonotype showed up just a few times. This sequence joins TRBV5-1 and TRBJ1-5; D perhaps matches TRBD1 (5 bases). The germline V gene encodes CDR1 SGHRS and CDR2 YFSETQ. The V and J ends lost 0 bases and 8 bases respectively, with 12 bases between them. The length of the CDR3 is 14 residues. The CDR3 bases are TGCGCCAGCAGCTTGGGGACCTTGGGGGAGCCCCAGCATTTT. Translating it yields CASSLGTLGEPQHF. The full variable domain, its missing parts supplied by reference TRBV5-1 and TRBJ1-5, is KAGVTQTPRYLIKTRGQQVTLSCSPISGHRSVSWYQQTPGQGLQFLFEYFSETQRNKGNFPGRFSGRQFSNSRSEMNVSTLELGDSALYLCASSLGTLGEPQHFGDGTRLSIL.

This sequence joins TRBV4-1 and TRBJ1-1, with D tentatively TRBD1 (6 bases). V lost 0 bases and J 3 bases, leaving 11 bases between the germline ends. The CDR3 sequence is 15 residues long. Germline CDR1 MGHRA, CDR2 YSYEKL. The CDR3 is CASSQEGGLDTEAFF. The CDR3 nucleotides are TGCGCCAGCAGCCAAGAAGGGGGTTTGGACACTGAAGCTTTCTTT.

This clonotype was observed at least ten times. The chain has TRBV10-3 and TRBJ2-3; D is perhaps TRBD1 or TRBD2 (6 bases each). The CDR3 is 13 residues long. V was shortened by 8 bases and J by 0 bases, with 9 bases between the two germline ends. The germline V gene has CDR1 ENHRY and CDR2 SYGVKD. Written as DNA, the CDR3 is TGTGCCATCGGGGGGCATAGCACAGATACGCAGTATTTT. This sequence encodes CAIGGHSTDTQYF.

This clonotype appeared a few times. The V call is TRBV5-1, the J call TRBJ1-3; 8 positions match TRBD1. CDR3 length: 17 residues. With 0 bases clipped from V and 7 bases from J, the junction kept 12 bases outside the gene matches. Germline CDR1 is SGHRS and CDR2 is YFSETQ. CDR3 residues: CASSLESGGRSGNTIYF. The CDR3 region has the DNA TGCGCCAGCAGCTTGGAATCAGGGGGCCGTTCGGGCAACACCATATATTTT.

About this clonotype: A much larger clone differs from this one at a single base, so this may be a read error. The chain joins TRBV12-3 or TRBV12-4 to TRBJ1-3; tentatively, D is TRBD1 (6 bases). This CDR3 comprises 14 residues. The CDR3 loop is CASNHRDPGNTMYF. The CDR3 bases are TGTGCCAGCAACCACAGGGACCCTGGAAACACCATGTATTTT.

In its sample, this clonotype was seen a few times. The chain couples TRBV30 to TRBJ1-2, with D uncertain. V was clipped by 4 bases and J by 4 bases, with 10 bases between them. The CDR3 runs to 12 residues. Germline assignment: CDR1 GTSNPN and CDR2 SVGIG (reference sequence). The CDR3 protein is CAWTEDFYGYTF. DNA of the CDR3: TGTGCCTGGACAGAAGACTTCTATGGCTACACCTTC.

The gene calls are TRBV12-3 or TRBV12-4 and TRBJ2-5, with D hard to call. V shed 3 bases and J shed 5 bases, with 13 bases lying between them. The length of the CDR3 is 14 residues. The chain's CDR3 is CASSFNLGPETQYF. The CDR3 nucleotides read TGTGCCAGCAGTTTCAACTTGGGCCCGGAGACCCAGTACTTC.